This TCR beta chain originates from a study of cytomegalovirus exposure and HLA in healthy donors (dated 2017 in TCRdb). Regarding the study in general: An earlier analysis of several hundred of the donors reported about 250 Gb of sequence data and about 100 million unique TCR beta sequences from about 200 million T cells. Typing coverage varied by locus: 629-630 donors for A, B, C, DRB1 and DQB1; 522 for DQA1; about 590 for DPA1; 450 to 480 for DPB1. Both class I and class II loci were covered by HLA typing, at four-digit resolution. In a later genetic analysis, genome-wide SNP genotypes for about three fifths of the 666 donors were used, and that subset was treated as a discovery cohort. A later analysis re-examined previously published TCR beta repertoires from just over 650 donors and added high-resolution HLA genotyping to investigate patterns of TCR occurrence. Among 398 genotyped donors of the cohort, an average of around 240,000 unique TCR beta nucleotide sequences was sequenced per donor, of which about 19% were non-productive. Besides the first cohort of 550 to 750 subjects, a separate validation cohort made up of 120 different subjects was used. Several DR-DQ haplotypes were treated as single units for association and clustering because of strong linkage in the cohort. In an earlier analysis of 587 of the donors, high-throughput TCR beta sequencing was used to judge whether each TCR beta V gene segment behaved as functional or pseudogenic. Alongside the repertoire data, information on donor age, sex, ethnicity and CMV serostatus was compiled. Of the roughly 400 genotyped donors, about 80% fell in the genetic ancestry cluster associated with self-reported Caucasian donors. An early release that covered several hundred HLA-typed donors contained approximately 300 gigabases of sequencing data and 85 million to 100 million unique TCR sequences. The study aimed to test whether cataloging public T cell receptors could reveal signatures of past pathogen exposure. Every repertoire in the discovery cohort had been generated on one and the same sequencing platform. To predict cytomegalovirus infection status, the study brought together high-throughput TCR immunosequencing, statistical association of individual TCRs with disease status, and machine learning. Rather than drawing on any new phenotypic data, the later analysis identified candidate immune exposures from TCR beta sequences and the way those sequences occurred across donors. The study used immunosequencing to profile the T cell repertoires of 670 or so subjects and linked those repertoires to cytomegalovirus serostatus. The study at large found these results: A later genetic analysis associated a missense DCLRE1C variant with V-gene and J-gene trimming of TCR beta chains, and an independent cohort replicated the association. In an earlier analysis of approximately 590 of the donors, most TCR beta V segments appeared in productive rearrangements about 87% or about 30% of the time, broadly matching IMGT annotations. Because counts were too low, more than 15 rarely observed V segments, including chromosome 9 orphons, were left out of the earlier analysis of some 640 of the donors. In vitro tests confirmed that a few of the cytomegalovirus-associated TCR beta chains recognize cytomegalovirus antigens. The sequencing pipeline was judged likely to have produced a cluster of highly shared sequence variants as a technical artifact. Assigning TCR associations to individual alleles was difficult when HLA alleles, especially DR and DQ, strongly co-occurred. Across donors, most TCR sequences were observed very rarely, whereas some public TCRs were present in many individuals. The classifier was reported to diagnose cytomegalovirus status with high specificity and sensitivity in both the original cohort and the validation cohort. In a later analysis, most CMV-associated TCR beta chains were found to appear HLA-restricted, with HLA associations seemingly driven largely by CMV exposure. The study gave a list of under 200 TCR beta chains associated with cytomegalovirus. Compared with equally common non-associated chains, HLA-associated TCR beta chains in a later analysis were more clonally expanded and had lower generation probabilities. A further reported finding was that TCR beta sequences accurately predicted the HLA-A and HLA-B alleles for most subjects in the first cohort. Roughly uniform sequencing depth across donors was assumed in presence/absence analyses, although this assumption may not hold. HLA typing was unavailable for some donors at each locus, so association tests used only the typed subset. A later analysis associated around 16,000 TCR beta sequences with specific HLA alleles at a false discovery rate of 0.05. Because the 87-base-pair reads could not distinguish some IMGT-functional V segments, including TRBV6-2 and TRBV6-3, those segments were excluded. Correlated functional status among segregating V segments might be attributable to linkage disequilibrium, but an unknown experimental factor could not be ruled out. It was suggested by the authors that the approach could potentially be generalized to other disease states and immunological phenotypes. For the cohort, immune exposure information was limited to CMV serostatus. A later analysis reported that several top co-occurrence clusters appeared linked to parvovirus B19, influenza, CMV and Epstein-Barr virus. A later analysis found that TCR association rates varied across HLA loci, with DRB1 alleles showing the most associated TCRs and HLA-C alleles the fewest. This cohort had only TCR beta chains sequenced, and the lack of alpha or paired-chain data limited which features could be detected. Compared with the approximately 670-donor mean, donors in an Asian-associated ancestry cluster had fewer N-insertions in productive TCRs, according to a later genetic analysis.

By its share of the sample, this clone is medium-sized (0.01 to 0.1%). This clone's antigen is unknown. No per-base quality is available; no much larger clone lies one base away. The cohort was made up of 666 healthy bone marrow donors. Cohort members were all nominally healthy when sampled, although unrecorded immune exposures were likely present. CMV serostatus was recorded as positive for about 300 and negative for about half of the 666 cohort members, whereas no CMV serostatus was recorded for the donor in question. A peripheral blood sample was collected from each donor, and TCR beta sequencing was performed on peripheral blood mononuclear cells. The Qiagen DNeasy Blood Extraction Kit was used to extract genomic DNA from the blood cell samples. The junction shows trimming of 1 base on V and 0 bases on J, plus 12 bases between the germline ends. For CDR1 and CDR2, the germline V gene (reference sequence) lists LNHNV and YYDKDF. From the cysteine through the phenylalanine, the CDR3 covers 16 amino acids. Just the 48-base CDR3 DNA is kept, in frame starting at base 1.

Receptor libraries were prepared by the immunoSEQ multiplex PCR assay. For the multiplex PCR, a mixture combining 60 forward primers for TCR Vbeta segments and 13 reverse primers for TCR Jbeta segments was used. The CDR3 region of rearranged TCR beta genes was amplified from genomic DNA with a multiplex PCR assay. The amplified TCR beta libraries were sequenced on the Illumina HiSeq System as 87-base-pair reads. For the original study's pipeline: A later analysis tallied 70 million to 100 million unique TCR beta chains across the 666 repertoires, and approximately 12 million of those chains were shared by two or more donors. Raw reads were error-corrected and collapsed into unique sequences with a nearest-neighbor algorithm that merged closely related sequences to remove PCR and sequencing errors. To assign V, D and J gene segments, CDR3 sequences were aligned to IMGT reference sequences. For a sequence to be retained, at least a six-nucleotide match to both a V gene segment and a J gene segment was required. A rearrangement counted as productive if the CDR3 had no stop codons and remained in frame with V and J, and every other rearrangement counted as non-productive. CDR3 was defined according to IMGT convention as the region running from the second conserved V-encoded cysteine to the conserved J-encoded phenylalanine. In an earlier analysis of roughly 580 of the donors, sequences lacking an unambiguous match to a single V gene segment were excluded. An earlier analysis of approximately 590 of the donors called V segments functional above 56.7% productive rearrangements and segregating when the between-donor standard deviation exceeded 5%. A statistical classification framework was built for diagnosing cytomegalovirus status from the catalog of TCR beta chain sequences. V and J gene assignment, in a later analysis, came from comparing TCR nucleotide sequences with IMGT/GENE-DB human TR gene sequences. A later analysis assigned CDR3 sequences and most-parsimonious VDJ recombination scenarios with the TCRdist pipeline. In a later analysis, each TCR beta chain was defined by its CDR3 amino acid sequence together with its V-gene family, and reads without a unique V-gene family were excluded. In a later analysis, 500 to 700 highly shared, low-generation-probability nucleotide sequences were removed to address suspected cross-contamination and a sequencing artifact. For each public chain, a later analysis derived a clonal expansion index from normalized ranks of inferred template counts within each repertoire. Generation probabilities in a later analysis came from a VDJ recombination model fitted to out-of-frame rearrangements, and those results were checked against IGoR. A later analysis scored TCR-TCR, TCR-HLA and TCR-CMV co-occurrence with hypergeometric tests, applying a repertoire-size bias correction to TCR pairs. False discovery rates were estimated in a later analysis by permuting HLA or CMV assignments 20 times. In a later analysis, co-occurring TCRs were grouped using DBSCAN, and TCRdist sequence similarity was added for clustering within HLA-allele-positive subsets. For co-occurrence clustering, repertoires with fewer than 30,000 or more than 120,000 public chains were excluded, along with about five repertoires with anomalous nucleotide sharing. TCRdb stores this immuneACCESS table with in-frame sequences only. Part of the clones is absent; in the studies checked, under half of the shortfall reflects unresolved V genes, and no reason is known for the rest. For V, J and clone size, that table is used; D and trimming come from the DNA. The sample table contains approximately 100,000 clones; only one count was recorded for more than 65% of them. Approximately 8.4% of the sample belongs to the ten largest clones.

In this chain, TRBV15 is recombined with TRBJ1-1; the D gene cannot be named for sure. Sequenced material: PBMCs. This TCR derives from a human donor in good health. The CDR3 loop reads CATSRGAADMNTEAFF. The nucleotides are TGTGCCACCAGCAGAGGGGCCGCAGACATGAACACTGAAGCTTTCTTT. With the rest looked up from the reference TRBV15 and TRBJ1-1 genes rather than sequenced, the full variable domain is DAMVIQNPRYQVTQFGKPVTLSCSQTLNHNVMYWYQQKSSQAPKLLFHYYDKDFNNEADTPDNFQSRRPNTSFCFLDIRSPGLGDTAMYLCATSRGAADMNTEAFFGQGTRLTVV.